These 8 T cell receptor beta chains were sequenced from one sample in a study of blood T cell repertoires in COVID-19. Sequencing used immunoSEQ multiplex PCR; TCRdb keeps in-frame clones, though not all of them. The sample lists 80,000 to 95,000 clones; 65% to 90% were seen once. Sequenced sample: peripheral blood. These receptors all stem from a man older than 75 with acute or convalescent COVID-19.

The V gene is TRBV6-5, the J gene TRBJ1-1, with no clear D. The CDR3 is made up of 15 amino acids. V lost 8 bases and J lost 2, with 18 bases in between. Germline V gives CDR1 MNHEY, CDR2 SVGAGI. CDR3 nucleotides: TGTGCCAGCCACGGTGCAGGCTACAAAAACACTGAAGCTTTCTTT. The encoded protein is CASHGAGYKNTEAFF.

This chain connects TRBV18 to TRBJ1-1; weak D call: TRBD1 (5 bases). The germline gives CDR1 KGHSH, CDR2 LQKENI. The V end lost 0 bases, the J end lost 5 bases, and 13 bases lay between the germline ends. The CDR3 is 15 amino acids. The chain's CDR3 is CASSPPQTRGTEAFF. CDR3 DNA: TGTGCCAGCTCACCACCTCAGACACGGGGGACTGAAGCTTTCTTT.

The V call is TRBV2, the J call TRBJ1-5; D not certain. The CDR3 length is 14 residues. Germline CDR1 is SNHLY and CDR2 is FYNNEI. Trimming removed 2 bases at V and 0 bases at J, with 5 bases between. The chain's CDR3 is CASSERVSNQPQHF. CDR3 in DNA: TGTGCCAGCAGTGAACGGGTTAGCAATCAGCCCCAGCATTTT.

The table lists this clone with a count of one. Here the CDR3 DNA reads TGTGCCAGCAGCTTAGAAATAGCACTGCGGAACACTGAAGCTTTCTTT. It codes for CASSLEIALRNTEAFF. V and J are TRBV7-9 and TRBJ1-1; no clear D gene. CDR3 length: 16 amino acids. The V end lost 1 base, the J end lost 1 base, and 13 bases lay between the germline ends. From germline, CDR1 is SEHNR and CDR2 FQNEAQ (reference sequence).

The chain is built from TRBV6-5 and TRBJ2-1; D may be TRBD1 (5 bases). CDR3 size: 13 residues. Trimming took 4 bases from V and 4 from J, leaving 8 bases between them. Germline loops: CDR1 MNHEY, CDR2 SVGAGI. The CDR3 coding sequence is TGTGCCAGCAGTTTCCGACAGTACAATGAGCAGTTCTTC. Its protein is CASSFRQYNEQFF.

This clone occurred a few times. This chain connects TRBV27 to TRBJ1-1, with TRBD1 matching over 7 bases. CDR1 and CDR2 from the germline V gene are MNHEY and SMNVEV (reference sequence). The CDR3 has 17 residues. The V gene end was trimmed by 3 bases and the J gene end by 6 bases; junction bases not matched to a gene: 16. CDR3 DNA: TGTGCCAGCAGTTTGCTCCCCCTGAGACAGGGAATGGCTGAAGCTTTCTTT. The encoded protein is CASSLLPLRQGMAEAFF.

The chain uses TRBV5-4 and TRBJ2-3; 11 positions agree with TRBD2. CDR1 is SGHNT, CDR2 YYREEE, per germline (reference sequence). Trimming cost V 3 bases and J 0 bases; bases outside gene matches: 6. The length of the CDR3 is 17 residues. The CDR3 coding sequence is TGTGCCAGCAGCTACCCTAGCGGGAGGCGAAGCACAGATACGCAGTATTTT. Translating gives CASSYPSGRRSTDTQYF.

This clone occurred a few times. This chain's CDR3 is CASSHPRDPEAFF. The CDR3 DNA reads as TGCGCCAGCAGCCATCCCCGGGATCCTGAAGCTTTCTTT. The chain employs TRBV4-1 and TRBJ1-1; D call uncertain. CDR3 length: 13 amino acids. Trimming left V 3 bases short and J 6 bases short, with 11 bases between. Germline CDR1 and CDR2: MGHRA and YSYEKL.